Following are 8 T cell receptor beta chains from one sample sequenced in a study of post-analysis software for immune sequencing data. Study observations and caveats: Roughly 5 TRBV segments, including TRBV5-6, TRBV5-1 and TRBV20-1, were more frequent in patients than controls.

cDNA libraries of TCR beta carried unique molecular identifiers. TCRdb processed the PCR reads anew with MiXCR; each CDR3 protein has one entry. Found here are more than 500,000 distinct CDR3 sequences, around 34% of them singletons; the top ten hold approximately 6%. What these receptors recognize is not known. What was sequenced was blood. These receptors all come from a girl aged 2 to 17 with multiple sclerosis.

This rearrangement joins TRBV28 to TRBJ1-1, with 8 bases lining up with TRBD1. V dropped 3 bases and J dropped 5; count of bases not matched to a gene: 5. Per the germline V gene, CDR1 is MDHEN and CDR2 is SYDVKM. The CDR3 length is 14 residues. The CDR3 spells CASSFGRGRTEAFF. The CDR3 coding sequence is TGTGCCAGCAGTTTCGGCAGGGGGCGGACTGAAGCTTTCTTT.

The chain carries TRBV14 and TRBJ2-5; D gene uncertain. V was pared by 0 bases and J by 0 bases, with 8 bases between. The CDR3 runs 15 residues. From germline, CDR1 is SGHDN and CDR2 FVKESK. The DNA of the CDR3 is TGTGCCAGCAGCCAAGAGACTCGGAACCAAGAGACCCAGTACTTC. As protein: CASSQETRNQETQYF.

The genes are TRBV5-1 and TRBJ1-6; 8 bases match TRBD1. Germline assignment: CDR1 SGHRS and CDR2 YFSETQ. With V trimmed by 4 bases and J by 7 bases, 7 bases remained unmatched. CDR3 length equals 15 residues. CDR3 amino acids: CASSRGQGQNSPLHF. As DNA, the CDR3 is TGCGCCAGCAGCCGAGGACAGGGACAGAATTCACCCCTCCACTTT.

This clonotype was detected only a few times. This CDR3 is CASSQVSDHYGYTF. The DNA for the CDR3 is TGTGCCAGCAGCCAAGTATCAGACCACTATGGCTACACCTTC. The chain couples TRBV3-1 to TRBJ1-2; D gene uncertain. Germline values: CDR1 LGHDT, CDR2 YNNKEL (reference sequence). The CDR3 runs to 14 residues. The germline V and J ends were trimmed by 1 base and 3 bases, with 9 bases remaining between them.

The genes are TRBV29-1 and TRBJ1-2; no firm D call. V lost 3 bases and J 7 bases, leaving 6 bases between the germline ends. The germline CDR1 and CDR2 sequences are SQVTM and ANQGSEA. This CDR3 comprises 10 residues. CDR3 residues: CSVEESGYTF. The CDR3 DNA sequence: TGCAGCGTTGAGGAGAGTGGCTACACCTTC.

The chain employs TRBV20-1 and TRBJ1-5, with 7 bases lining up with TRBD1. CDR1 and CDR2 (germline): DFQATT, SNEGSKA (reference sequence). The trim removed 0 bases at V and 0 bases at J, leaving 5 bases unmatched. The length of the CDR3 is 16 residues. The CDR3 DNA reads TGCAGTGCTAGAGATCAGGGACAGTATAGCAATCAGCCCCAGCATTTT. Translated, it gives CSARDQGQYSNQPQHF.

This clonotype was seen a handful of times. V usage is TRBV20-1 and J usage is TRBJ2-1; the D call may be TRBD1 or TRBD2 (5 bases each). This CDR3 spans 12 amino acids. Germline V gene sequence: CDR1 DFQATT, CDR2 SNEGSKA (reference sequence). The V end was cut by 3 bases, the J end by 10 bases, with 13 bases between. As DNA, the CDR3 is TGCAGTGCTAGGGCTCACTGGGACGAGCAGTTCTTC. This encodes CSARAHWDEQFF.

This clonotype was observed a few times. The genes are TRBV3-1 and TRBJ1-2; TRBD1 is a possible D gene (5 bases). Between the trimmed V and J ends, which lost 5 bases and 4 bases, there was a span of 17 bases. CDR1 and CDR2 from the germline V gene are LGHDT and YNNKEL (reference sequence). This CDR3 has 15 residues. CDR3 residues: CASSETPTVLYGYTF. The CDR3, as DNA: TGTGCCAGCAGCGAGACCCCGACAGTGCTCTATGGCTACACCTTC.